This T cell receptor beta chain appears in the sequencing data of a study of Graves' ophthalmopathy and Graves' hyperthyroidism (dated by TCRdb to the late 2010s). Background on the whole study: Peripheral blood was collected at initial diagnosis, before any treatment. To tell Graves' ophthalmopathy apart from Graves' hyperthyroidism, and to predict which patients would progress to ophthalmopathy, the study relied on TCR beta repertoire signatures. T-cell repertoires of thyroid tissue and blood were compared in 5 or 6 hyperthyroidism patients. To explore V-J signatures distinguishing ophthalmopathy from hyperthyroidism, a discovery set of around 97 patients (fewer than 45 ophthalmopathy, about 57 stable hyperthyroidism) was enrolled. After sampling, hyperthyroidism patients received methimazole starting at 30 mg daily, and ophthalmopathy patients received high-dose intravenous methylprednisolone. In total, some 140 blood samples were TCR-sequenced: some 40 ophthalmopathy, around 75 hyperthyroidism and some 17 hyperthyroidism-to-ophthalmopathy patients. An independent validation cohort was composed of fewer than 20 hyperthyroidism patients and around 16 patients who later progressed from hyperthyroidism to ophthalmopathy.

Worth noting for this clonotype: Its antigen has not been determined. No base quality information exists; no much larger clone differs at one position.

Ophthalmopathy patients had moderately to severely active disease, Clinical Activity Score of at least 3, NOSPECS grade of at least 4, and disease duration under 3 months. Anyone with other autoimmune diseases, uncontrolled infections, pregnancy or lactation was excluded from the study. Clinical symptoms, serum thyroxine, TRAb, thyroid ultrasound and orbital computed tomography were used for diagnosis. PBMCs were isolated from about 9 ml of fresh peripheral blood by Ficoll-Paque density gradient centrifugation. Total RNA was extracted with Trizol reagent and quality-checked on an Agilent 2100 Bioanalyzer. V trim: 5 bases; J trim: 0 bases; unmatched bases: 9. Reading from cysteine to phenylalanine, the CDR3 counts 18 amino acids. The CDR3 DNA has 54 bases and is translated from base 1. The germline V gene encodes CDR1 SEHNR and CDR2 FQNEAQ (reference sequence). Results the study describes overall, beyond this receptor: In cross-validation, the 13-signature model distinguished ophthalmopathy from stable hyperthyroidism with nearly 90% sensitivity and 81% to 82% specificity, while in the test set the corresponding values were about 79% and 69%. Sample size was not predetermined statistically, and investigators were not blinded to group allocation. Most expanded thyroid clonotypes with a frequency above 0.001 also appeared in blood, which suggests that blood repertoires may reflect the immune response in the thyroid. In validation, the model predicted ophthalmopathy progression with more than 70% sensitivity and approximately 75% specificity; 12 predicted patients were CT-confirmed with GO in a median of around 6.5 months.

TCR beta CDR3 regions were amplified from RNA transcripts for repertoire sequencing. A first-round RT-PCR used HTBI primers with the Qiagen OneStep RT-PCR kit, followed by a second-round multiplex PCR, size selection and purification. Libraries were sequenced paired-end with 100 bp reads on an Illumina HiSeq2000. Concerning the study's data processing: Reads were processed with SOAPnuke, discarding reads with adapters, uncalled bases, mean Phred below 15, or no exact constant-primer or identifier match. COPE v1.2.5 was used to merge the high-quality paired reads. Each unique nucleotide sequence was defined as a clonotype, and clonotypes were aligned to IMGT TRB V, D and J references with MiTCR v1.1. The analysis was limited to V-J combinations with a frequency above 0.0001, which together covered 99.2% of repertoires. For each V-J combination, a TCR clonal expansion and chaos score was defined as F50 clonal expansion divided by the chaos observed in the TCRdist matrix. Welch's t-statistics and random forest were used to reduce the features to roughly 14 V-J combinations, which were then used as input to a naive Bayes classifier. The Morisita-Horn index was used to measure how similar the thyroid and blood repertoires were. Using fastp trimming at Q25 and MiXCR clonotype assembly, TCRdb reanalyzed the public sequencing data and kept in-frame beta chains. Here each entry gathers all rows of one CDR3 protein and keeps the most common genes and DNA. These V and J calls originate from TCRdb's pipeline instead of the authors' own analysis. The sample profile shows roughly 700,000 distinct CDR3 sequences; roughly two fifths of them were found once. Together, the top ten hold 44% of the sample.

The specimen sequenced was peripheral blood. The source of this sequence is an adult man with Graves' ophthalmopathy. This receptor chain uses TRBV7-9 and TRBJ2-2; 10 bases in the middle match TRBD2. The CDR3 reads CASSQGLAGATNTGELFF. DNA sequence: TGTGCCAGCAGCCAAGGGCTAGCGGGAGCGACGAACACCGGGGAGCTGTTTTTT.